The sequence of this T cell receptor beta chain was determined in a study of blood T cell repertoires in COVID-19. Overall study context: Specimens from acute and convalescent COVID-19 originated in the United States, Italy and Spain. Nucleic acid was either cDNA or gDNA, and it came from T cells, B-cell-depleted T cells, or PBMCs.

The CDR3 loop spans 16 amino acids. Germline CDR1 and CDR2: SEHNR and FQNEAQ (reference sequence). V lost 2 bases and J 2 bases, leaving 14 bases between the germline ends. In the study's own analysis: Amplification from reference gene primers served as the basis for estimated nucleated cell counts. Assay: immunoSEQ multiplex PCR; the TCRdb copy retains only in-frame clones and omits some. V, J and clone size reflect that table, while D and trimming were determined from the DNA. The sample carries around 70,000 clones, approximately 90% recorded once. The TCR originated in a human donor in a cohort sampled during active COVID-19. The gene calls are TRBV7-9 and TRBJ2-3; possible D gene TRBD2, 5 bases. Sequenced sample: peripheral blood. CDR3: CASSLWIGSYTDTQYF. The CDR3 DNA is TGTGCCAGCAGCTTATGGATAGGGAGTTACACAGATACGCAGTATTTT.